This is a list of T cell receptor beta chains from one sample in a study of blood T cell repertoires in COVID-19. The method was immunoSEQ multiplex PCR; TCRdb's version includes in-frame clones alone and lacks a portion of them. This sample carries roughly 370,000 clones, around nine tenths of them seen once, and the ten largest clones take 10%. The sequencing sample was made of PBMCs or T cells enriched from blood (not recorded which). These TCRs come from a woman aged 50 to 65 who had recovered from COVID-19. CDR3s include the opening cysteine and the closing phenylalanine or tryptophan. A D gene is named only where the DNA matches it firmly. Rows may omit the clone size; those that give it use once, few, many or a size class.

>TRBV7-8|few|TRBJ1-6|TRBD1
TGTGCCAGCAGCTCGGACAGGTCCTATAATTCACCCCTCCACTTT
CASSSDRSYNSPLHF
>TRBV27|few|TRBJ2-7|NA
TGTGCCAGCAGTAGGGGCAACTACGAGCAGTACTTC
CASSRGNYEQYF
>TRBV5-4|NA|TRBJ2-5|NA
TGTGCCAGCAGCCGCGGGGTAGAGACCCAGTACTTC
CASSRGVETQYF
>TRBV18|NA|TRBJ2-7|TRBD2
TGTGCCAGCTCACCGACTAGCGCGGCCTACGAGCAGTACTTC
CASSPTSAAYEQYF
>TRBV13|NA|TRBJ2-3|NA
TGTGCCAGCAGCCCGCTGCGGGTAGATACGCAGTATTTT
CASSPLRVDTQYF
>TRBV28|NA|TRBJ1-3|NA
TGTGCCAGCAGTCCCCAGGGTTCTGGAAACACCATATATTTT
CASSPQGSGNTIYF
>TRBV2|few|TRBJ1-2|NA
TGTGCCAGGACCCAGGGCTATGGCTACACCTTC
CARTQGYGYTF
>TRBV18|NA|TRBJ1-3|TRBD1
TGTGCCAGCTCCCCCGAGGCAGGGGGAAAGACCTCTGGAAACACCATATATTTT
CASSPEAGGKTSGNTIYF
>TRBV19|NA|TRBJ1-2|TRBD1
TGTGCCAGTAGTCCCGGACAGGGTTATGGCTACACCTTC
CASSPGQGYGYTF
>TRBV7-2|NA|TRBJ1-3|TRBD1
TGTGCCAGCAGCTTAGTCCGGGGACAGAGAAACACCATATATTTT
CASSLVRGQRNTIYF
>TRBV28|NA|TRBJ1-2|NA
TGTGCCACGGGGGGCGGCTACACCTTC
CATGGGYTF
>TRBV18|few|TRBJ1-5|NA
TGTGCCAGCTCACCACGGGACCCAGGAGGGAATCAGCCCCAGCATTTT
CASSPRDPGGNQPQHF
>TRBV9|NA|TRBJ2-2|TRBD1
TGTGCCAGCAGCTCTCAGCAGTCCGGCTATGGGACAGGGGAGAACACCGGGGAGCTGTTTTTT
CASSSQQSGYGTGENTGELFF
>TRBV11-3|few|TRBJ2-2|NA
TGTGCCAGCAGCTTAGATGGGCTGGGGCGAGGAACCGGGGAGCTGTTTTTT
CASSLDGLGRGTGELFF
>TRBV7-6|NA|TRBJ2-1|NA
TGTGCCAGCAGCCCCCCCGCAGGGGCCTACAATGAGCAGTTCTTC
CASSPPAGAYNEQFF
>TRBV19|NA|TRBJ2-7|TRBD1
TGTGCCAGTAGTATAGCCGCTACCGGGACAGGGGAAGGCGAGCAGTACTTC
CASSIAATGTGEGEQYF